This T cell receptor beta chain is drawn from a study of blood T cell repertoires in COVID-19. At the level of the study: Whether acute or convalescent, the COVID-19 samples came from the United States, Italy and Spain.

Germline V gene sequence: CDR1 SGHRS, CDR2 YFSETQ. V shed 4 bases and J 7 bases; nucleotides not matched to a gene: 5. CDR3 size: 15 residues. Original handling: Reference gene primer amplification in the assay estimated nucleated cell counts. Sequenced by immunoSEQ multiplex PCR; TCRdb stores in-frame clones only, minus some. The D gene and trimming were derived from the DNA, and the V and J assignments and clone size from that table. The data contain 250,000 to 400,000 clones, roughly 90% of them seen just once; the ten biggest clones take up 2.5% to 3.5%. The sequence was obtained from a woman in her twenties or thirties with COVID-19, enrolled during active disease. The chain joins TRBV5-1 to TRBJ1-6, with 10 bases matching TRBD1. The source material was peripheral blood. The CDR3 DNA is TGCGCCAGCAGCCAGGGACAGGGGAGGAATTCACCCCTCCACTTT. The encoded protein is CASSQGQGRNSPLHF.